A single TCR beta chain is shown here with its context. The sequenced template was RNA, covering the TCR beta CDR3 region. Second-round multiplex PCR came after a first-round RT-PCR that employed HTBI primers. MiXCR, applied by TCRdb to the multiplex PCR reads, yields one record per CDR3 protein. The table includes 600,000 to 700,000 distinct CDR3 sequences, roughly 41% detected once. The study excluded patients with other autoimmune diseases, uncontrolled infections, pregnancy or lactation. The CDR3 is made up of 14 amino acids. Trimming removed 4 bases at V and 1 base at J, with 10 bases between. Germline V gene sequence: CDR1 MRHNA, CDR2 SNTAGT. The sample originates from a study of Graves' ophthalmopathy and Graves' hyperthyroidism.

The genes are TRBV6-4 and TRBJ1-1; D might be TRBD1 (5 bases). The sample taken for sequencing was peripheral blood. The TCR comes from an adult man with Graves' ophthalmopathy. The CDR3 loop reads CASSAIGANTEAFF. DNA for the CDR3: TGTGCCAGCAGTGCTATTGGGGCGAACACTGAAGCTTTCTTT.